This TCR beta chain was documented in a study of T cells in Graves' hyperthyroidism and ophthalmopathy. Researchers amplified the TCR beta CDR3 regions from RNA transcripts. Primed by the HTBI set, a first-round RT-PCR was run on the TCR CDR3. TCRdb recomputed calls from the multiplex PCR reads with MiXCR, one row per CDR3 protein. Of hundreds of thousands of distinct CDR3 sequences in the sample, around 38% are singletons; the top ten hold over 8%. The V and J ends lost 0 bases and 8 bases respectively, with 8 bases between them. The CDR3 covers 13 residues. The germline V gene encodes CDR1 LNHNV and CDR2 YYDKDF (reference sequence).

The J gene is TRBJ1-3, the V gene TRBV15; no clear D. The sequence came from a man younger than 35 with Graves' hyperthyroidism. The sample comprised blood. The CDR3 bases are TGTGCCACCAGCAGAGACAGGTTGGACACCATATATTTT. It yields the protein CATSRDRLDTIYF.